A selection of T cell receptor beta chains follows, all from one sample in a study of vaccination effects on CD4 cells after COVID-19. Their antigens remain unidentified. This table comes from immunoSEQ multiplex PCR, and its TCRdb copy is limited to in-frame clones, with some not included. The repertoire holds 22,000 or so clones, with less than 85% as singletons. Sequences were derived from CD4+ T cells from PBMCs cultured with HCoV-229E spike peptides, sampled after COVID-19 vaccination. These receptors were obtained from a human donor who received a COVID-19 vaccine. The CDR3 runs from the conserved cysteine through the conserved F or W. Fields, in order: V gene, CDR3 protein.

v_gene: TRBV2; CDR3aa: CASSLRTGGAANEQFF
v_gene: TRBV14; CDR3aa: CASSQGFFPIKTQYF
v_gene: TRBV4-1; CDR3aa: CASSQPTSGRYYEQYF
v_gene: TRBV6-1; CDR3aa: CASSELGQYNSPLHF
v_gene: TRBV7-8; CDR3aa: CASSRGQGGNSPLHF
v_gene: TRBV6-1; CDR3aa: CASSEAWGRKQETQYF
v_gene: TRBV15; CDR3aa: CATSRETHGTYEQYF
v_gene: TRBV6-5; CDR3aa: CASSKPGQGTYGYTF
v_gene: TRBV5-4; CDR3aa: CASSPTTGTNTEAFF
v_gene: TRBV5-4; CDR3aa: CASSLGLGAGNGYTF
v_gene: TRBV5-1; CDR3aa: CASKTGEDGDTQYF
v_gene: TRBV6-5; CDR3aa: CASTPSGAGLGGYTF
v_gene: TRBV20-1; CDR3aa: CSASRLSPSSVEQYF
v_gene: TRBV7-9; CDR3aa: CASSLAPGGRSTRPGKAFF
v_gene: TRBV19; CDR3aa: CASSIVGLNTGELFF
v_gene: TRBV16; CDR3aa: CASSQLTAGDETQYF
v_gene: TRBV18; CDR3aa: CASSPPGRVGTRNGELFF
v_gene: TRBV5-4; CDR3aa: CASSLVAGVADTQYF
v_gene: TRBV24-1; CDR3aa: CANQSRQPQHF
v_gene: TRBV5-1; CDR3aa: CASSLGQDYTEAFF
v_gene: TRBV28; CDR3aa: CASSSFKRGVDYGYTF
v_gene: TRBV2; CDR3aa: CASSEAPLSSPYEQYF
v_gene: TRBV5-6; CDR3aa: CASSLGGLSNQPQHF
v_gene: TRBV2; CDR3aa: CASIPSSGGGIRQYF
v_gene: TRBV7-2; CDR3aa: CASSLETRAGGVEQFF
v_gene: TRBV3-1/TRBV3-2; CDR3aa: CASSQGPGTGGMNTEAFF
v_gene: TRBV18; CDR3aa: CASSPGTSSYNEQFF
v_gene: TRBV25-1; CDR3aa: CASSEALPRQGGNYGYTF
v_gene: TRBV2; CDR3aa: CASRDSPFVEQYF
v_gene: TRBV25-1; CDR3aa: CASREGQGTRKLFF
v_gene: TRBV10-3; CDR3aa: CAITRRGDTEAFF
v_gene: TRBV19; CDR3aa: CASSIKAGYRNSPLHF
v_gene: TRBV3-1/TRBV3-2; CDR3aa: CASSLRGGPNTGELFF
v_gene: TRBV5-1; CDR3aa: CASSFTSGRSTDTQYF
v_gene: TRBV5-4; CDR3aa: CASSLRGPHTEAFF
v_gene: TRBV5-1; CDR3aa: CASSLGGTGSPYEQYF
v_gene: TRBV7-2; CDR3aa: CASSLDSRYGYTF
v_gene: TRBV5-1; CDR3aa: CASSKDLGRTEAFF
v_gene: TRBV3-1/TRBV3-2; CDR3aa: CASSPSSYEQYF
v_gene: TRBV3-1/TRBV3-2; CDR3aa: CASSQGSPNYQPQHF
v_gene: TRBV3-1/TRBV3-2; CDR3aa: CASSMRDLNYGYTF
v_gene: TRBV29-1; CDR3aa: CSVEVSTGTWLHF